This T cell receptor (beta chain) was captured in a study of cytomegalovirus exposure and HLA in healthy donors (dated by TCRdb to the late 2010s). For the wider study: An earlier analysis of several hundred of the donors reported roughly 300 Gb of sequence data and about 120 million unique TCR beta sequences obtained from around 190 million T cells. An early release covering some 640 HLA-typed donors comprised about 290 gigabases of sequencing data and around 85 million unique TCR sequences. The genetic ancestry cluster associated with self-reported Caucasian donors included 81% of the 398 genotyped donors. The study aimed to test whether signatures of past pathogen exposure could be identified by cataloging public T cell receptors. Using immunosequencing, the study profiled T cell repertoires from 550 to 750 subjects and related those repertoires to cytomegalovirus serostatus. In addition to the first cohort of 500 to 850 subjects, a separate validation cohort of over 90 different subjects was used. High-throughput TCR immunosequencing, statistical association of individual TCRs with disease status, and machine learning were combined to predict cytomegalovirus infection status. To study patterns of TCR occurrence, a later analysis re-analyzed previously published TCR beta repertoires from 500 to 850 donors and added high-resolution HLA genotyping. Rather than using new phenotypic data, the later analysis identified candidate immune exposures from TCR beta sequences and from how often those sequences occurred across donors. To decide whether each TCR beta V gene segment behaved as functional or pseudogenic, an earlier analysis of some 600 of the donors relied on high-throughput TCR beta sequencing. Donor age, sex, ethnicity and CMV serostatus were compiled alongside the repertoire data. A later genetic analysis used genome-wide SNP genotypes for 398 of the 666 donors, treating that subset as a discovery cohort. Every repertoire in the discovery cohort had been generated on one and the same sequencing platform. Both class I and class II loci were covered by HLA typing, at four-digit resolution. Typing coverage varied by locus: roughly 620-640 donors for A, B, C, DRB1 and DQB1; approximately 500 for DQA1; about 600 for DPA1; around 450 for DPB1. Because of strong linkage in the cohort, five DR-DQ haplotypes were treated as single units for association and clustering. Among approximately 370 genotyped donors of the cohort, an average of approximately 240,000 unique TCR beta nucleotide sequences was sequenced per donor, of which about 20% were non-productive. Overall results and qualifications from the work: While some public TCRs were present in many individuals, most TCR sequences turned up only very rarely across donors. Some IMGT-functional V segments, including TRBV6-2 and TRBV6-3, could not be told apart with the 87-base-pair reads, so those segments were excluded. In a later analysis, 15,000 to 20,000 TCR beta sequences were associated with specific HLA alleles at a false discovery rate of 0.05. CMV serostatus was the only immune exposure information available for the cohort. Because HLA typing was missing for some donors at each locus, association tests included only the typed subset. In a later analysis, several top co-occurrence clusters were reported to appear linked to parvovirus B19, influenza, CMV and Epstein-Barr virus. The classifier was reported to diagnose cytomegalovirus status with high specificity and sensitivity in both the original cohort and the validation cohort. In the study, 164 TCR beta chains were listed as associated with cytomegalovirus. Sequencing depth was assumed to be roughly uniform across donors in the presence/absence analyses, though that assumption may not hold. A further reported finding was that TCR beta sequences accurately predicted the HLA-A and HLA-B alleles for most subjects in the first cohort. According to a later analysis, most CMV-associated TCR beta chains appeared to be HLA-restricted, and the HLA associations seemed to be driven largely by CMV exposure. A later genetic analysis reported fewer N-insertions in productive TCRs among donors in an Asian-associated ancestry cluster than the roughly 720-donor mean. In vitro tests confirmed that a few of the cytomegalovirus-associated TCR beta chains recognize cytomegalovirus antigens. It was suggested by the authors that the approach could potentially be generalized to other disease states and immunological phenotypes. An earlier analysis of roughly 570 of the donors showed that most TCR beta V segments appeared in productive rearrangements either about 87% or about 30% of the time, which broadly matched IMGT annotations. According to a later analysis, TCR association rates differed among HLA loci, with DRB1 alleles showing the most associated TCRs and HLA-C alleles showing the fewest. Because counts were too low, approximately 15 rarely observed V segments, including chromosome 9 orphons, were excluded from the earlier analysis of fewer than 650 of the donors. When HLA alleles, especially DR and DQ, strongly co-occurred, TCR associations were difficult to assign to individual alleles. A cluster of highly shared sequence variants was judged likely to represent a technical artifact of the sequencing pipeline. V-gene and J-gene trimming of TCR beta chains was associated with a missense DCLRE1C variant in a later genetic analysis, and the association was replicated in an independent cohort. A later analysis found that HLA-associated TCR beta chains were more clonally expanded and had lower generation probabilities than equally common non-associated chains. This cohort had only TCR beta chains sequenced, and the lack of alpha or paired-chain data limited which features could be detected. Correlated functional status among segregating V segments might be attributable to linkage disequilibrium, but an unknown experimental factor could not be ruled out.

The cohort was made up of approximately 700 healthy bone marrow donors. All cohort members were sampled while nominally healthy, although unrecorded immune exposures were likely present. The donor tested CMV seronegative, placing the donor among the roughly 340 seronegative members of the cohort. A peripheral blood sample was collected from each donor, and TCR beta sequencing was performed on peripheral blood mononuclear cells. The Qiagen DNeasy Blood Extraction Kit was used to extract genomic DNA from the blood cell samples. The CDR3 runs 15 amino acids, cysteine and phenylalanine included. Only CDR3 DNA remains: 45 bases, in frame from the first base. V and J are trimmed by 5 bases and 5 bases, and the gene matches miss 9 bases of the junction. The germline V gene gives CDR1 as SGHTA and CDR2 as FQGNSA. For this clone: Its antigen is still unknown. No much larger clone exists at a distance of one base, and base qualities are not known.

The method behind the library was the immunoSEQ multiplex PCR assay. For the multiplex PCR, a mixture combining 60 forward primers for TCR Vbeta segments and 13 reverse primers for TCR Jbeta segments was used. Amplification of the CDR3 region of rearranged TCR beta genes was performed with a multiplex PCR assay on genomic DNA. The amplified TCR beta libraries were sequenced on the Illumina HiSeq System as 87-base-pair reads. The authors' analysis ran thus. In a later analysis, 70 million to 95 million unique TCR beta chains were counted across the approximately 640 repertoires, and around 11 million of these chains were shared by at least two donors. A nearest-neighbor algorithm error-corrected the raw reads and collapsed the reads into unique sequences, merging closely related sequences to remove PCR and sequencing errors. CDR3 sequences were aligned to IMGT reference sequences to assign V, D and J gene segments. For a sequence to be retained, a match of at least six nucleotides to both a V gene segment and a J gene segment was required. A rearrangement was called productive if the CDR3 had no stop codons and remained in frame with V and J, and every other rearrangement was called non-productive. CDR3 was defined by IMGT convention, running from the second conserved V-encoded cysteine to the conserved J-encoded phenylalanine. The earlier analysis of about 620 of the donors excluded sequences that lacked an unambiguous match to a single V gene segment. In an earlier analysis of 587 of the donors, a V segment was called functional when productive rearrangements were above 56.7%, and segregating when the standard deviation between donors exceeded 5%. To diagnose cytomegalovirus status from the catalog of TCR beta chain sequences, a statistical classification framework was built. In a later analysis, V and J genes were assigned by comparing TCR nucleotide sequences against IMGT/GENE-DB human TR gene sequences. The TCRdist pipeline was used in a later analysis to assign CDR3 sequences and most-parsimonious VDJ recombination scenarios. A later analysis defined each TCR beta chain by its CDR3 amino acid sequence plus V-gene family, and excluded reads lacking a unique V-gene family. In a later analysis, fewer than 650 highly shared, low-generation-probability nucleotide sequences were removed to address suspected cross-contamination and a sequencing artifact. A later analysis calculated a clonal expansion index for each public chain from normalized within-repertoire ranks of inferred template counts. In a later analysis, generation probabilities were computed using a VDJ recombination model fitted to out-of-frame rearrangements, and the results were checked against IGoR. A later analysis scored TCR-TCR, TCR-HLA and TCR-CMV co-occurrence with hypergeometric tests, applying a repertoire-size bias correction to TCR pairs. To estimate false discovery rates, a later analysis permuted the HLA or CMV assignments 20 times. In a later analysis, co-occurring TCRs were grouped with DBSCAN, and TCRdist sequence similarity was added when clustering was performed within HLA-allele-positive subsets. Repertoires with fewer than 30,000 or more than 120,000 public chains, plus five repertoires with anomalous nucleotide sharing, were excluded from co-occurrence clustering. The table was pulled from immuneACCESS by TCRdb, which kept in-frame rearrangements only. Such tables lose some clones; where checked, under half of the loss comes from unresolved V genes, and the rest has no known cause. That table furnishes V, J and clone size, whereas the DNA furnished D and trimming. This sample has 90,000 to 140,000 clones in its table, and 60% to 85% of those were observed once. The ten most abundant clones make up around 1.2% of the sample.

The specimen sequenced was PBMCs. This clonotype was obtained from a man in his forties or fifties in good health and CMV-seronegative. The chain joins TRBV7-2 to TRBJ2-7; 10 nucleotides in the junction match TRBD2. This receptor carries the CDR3 CASSAQSLAGDEQYF. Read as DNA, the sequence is TGTGCCAGCAGCGCCCAAAGCCTAGCGGGAGACGAGCAGTACTTC.